Given below is one T cell receptor beta chain in context. Looked up from germline, CDR1 is KGHSY and CDR2 is FQNENV. The CDR3 is 12 residues long. The junction had 5 bases not matched to a gene; V was cut back by 0 bases and J by 13 bases. This specimen comes from a study of blood T cell repertoires in COVID-19. As for the study in general: There were acute and convalescent COVID-19 samples, and they came from the United States, Italy and Spain. In each case, the material was cDNA or gDNA derived from T cells, B-cell-depleted T cells, or PBMCs.

Per the study methods: Amplification from reference gene primers served as the basis for estimated nucleated cell counts. Sequencing used immunoSEQ multiplex PCR; TCRdb keeps in-frame clones, though not all of them. V and J calls and clone size are as listed in that table; D and trimming were resolved from the DNA. The sample carries about 130,000 clones, about 85% recorded once. Sequencing was done on a sample of peripheral blood. This TCR came from a man between 35 and 55 years old with active or convalescent COVID-19. The V gene is TRBV16, the J gene TRBJ2-5, with TRBD1 matching over 7 bases. In DNA form, the CDR3 reads TGTGCCAGCAGCCAATCAGGGGGACAGTCGTACTTC. It is translated as CASSQSGGQSYF.